The 12 T cell receptor beta chains in this list originate from one sample, sequenced in a study of T-cell reconstitution after alpha-beta-depleted transplantation in children. It was with unique molecular identifiers that the TCRbeta library was prepared. One entry per CDR3 protein results from TCRdb running MiXCR on the PCR reads. The sample lists around 370,000 distinct CDR3 sequences; about 9.3% were seen once. This sample comprised PBMCs from the stem cell graft donor, obtained from the stem cell graft. Receptors were obtained from a human donor who donated a stem cell graft to a child with acute lymphoblastic leukemia.

Details on this clonotype: A read error is possible here, since a much larger clone lies one base away. This chain links TRBV5-1 with TRBJ2-7; possibly TRBD1 for D (5 bases). Germline V gene sequence: CDR1 SGHRS, CDR2 YFSETQ. The CDR3 is 13 amino acids. V was pared by 0 bases and J by 6 bases, with 10 bases between. The CDR3 nucleotides are TGCGCCAGCAGCTTGGAGACAGACTCCGAGCAGTACTTC. Translated, it gives CASSLETDSEQYF.

The chain carries TRBV6-2 or TRBV6-3 and TRBJ1-4, with D maybe TRBD1 (5 bases). Trimming left V 2 bases short and J 8 bases short, with 9 bases between. The CDR3 loop spans 13 amino acids. Per the germline V gene, CDR1 is MNHEY and CDR2 is SVGEGT. The CDR3 bases are TGTGCCAGCAGTTACCCAGGGAGCGAAAAACTGTTTTTT. Residues: CASSYPGSEKLFF.

The gene calls are TRBV11-2 and TRBJ2-2; tentative D call: TRBD1 (5 bases). V lost 5 bases to trimming and J lost 1 base, with 11 bases between them. This CDR3 contains 15 residues. Germline CDR1 SGHAT, CDR2 FQNNGV. CDR3 in DNA: TGTGCCAGCAGCCAACGACAGCAGAACACCGGGGAGCTGTTTTTT. Its translation is CASSQRQQNTGELFF.

The V gene is TRBV20-1, the J gene TRBJ2-3; 10 bases match TRBD2. V gave up 4 bases and J gave up 4 bases; unmatched junction bases: 11. The CDR3 is made up of 16 amino acids. Germline V CDR1 and CDR2: DFQATT, SNEGSKA (reference sequence). The CDR3 reads CSATPPAGGPPDTQYF. In DNA form, the CDR3 reads TGCAGTGCTACCCCTCCAGCGGGAGGGCCCCCAGATACGCAGTATTTT.

This clonotype came up many times. This chain joins TRBV11-2 and TRBJ1-3; D gene uncertain. Trimming took off 5 bases at V and 0 bases at J, with 8 bases between the two ends. The CDR3 has 14 amino acids. The germline V gene has CDR1 SGHAT and CDR2 FQNNGV. The CDR3 loop is CASSILISGNTIYF. CDR3 sequence (DNA): TGTGCCAGCAGCATTCTGATCTCTGGAAACACCATATATTTT.

The chain combines TRBV29-1 with TRBJ2-7; TRBD2 aligns across 7 bases. V lost 0 bases and J lost 3; bases outside the gene matches: 11. CDR3 length equals 16 residues. Per the germline V gene, CDR1 is SQVTM and CDR2 is ANQGSEA. This chain's CDR3 is CSVEELRELGNYEQYF. The CDR3 DNA sequence: TGCAGCGTTGAAGAGTTGCGGGAGTTGGGCAACTACGAGCAGTACTTC.

This clonotype showed up just a few times. The chain is built from TRBV29-1 and TRBJ1-2; TRBD1 might be the D (5 bases). Germline values: CDR1 SQVTM, CDR2 ANQGSEA. V shed 3 bases and J shed 8 bases, with 16 bases lying between them. The CDR3 extends over 13 amino acids. CDR3 sequence reads: CSVDPAGFGGYTF. The CDR3 DNA reads as TGCAGCGTTGACCCCGCAGGGTTCGGGGGCTACACCTTC. Full variable domain (outside the CDR3, taken from reference TRBV29-1 and TRBJ1-2): SAVISQKPSRDICQRGTSLTIQCQVDSQVTMMFWYRQQPGQSLTLIATANQGSEATYESGFVIDKFPISRPNLTFSTLTVSNMSPEDSSIYLCSVDPAGFGGYTFGSGTRLTVV.

This clonotype came up a few times. The chain employs TRBV5-1 and TRBJ1-1, with D hard to call. V was clipped by 0 bases and J by 4 bases, with 16 bases between them. Germline assignment: CDR1 SGHRS and CDR2 YFSETQ. The length of the CDR3 is 16 residues. This CDR3 reads CASSLGSPGRGTEAFF. Written as DNA, the CDR3 is TGCGCCAGCAGCTTGGGTAGCCCTGGGAGAGGCACTGAAGCTTTCTTT.

The J gene is TRBJ2-1, the V gene TRBV28; 8 nucleotides line up with TRBD2. V shed 5 bases, J shed 6 bases, and the junction held 12 bases outside the gene matches. This CDR3 is built from 16 residues. The germline CDR1 and CDR2 sequences are MDHEN and SYDVKM. The CDR3 spells CASSRNFGLAGNEQFF. The DNA of the CDR3 is TGTGCCAGCAGTAGGAATTTCGGACTAGCAGGCAATGAGCAGTTCTTC.

This clonotype was observed a handful of times. This chain joins TRBV5-1 and TRBJ1-4, with unresolved D. CDR3 length: 16 residues. V lost 4 bases and J lost 8, with 21 bases in between. The V gene's germline CDR1 is SGHRS and CDR2 YFSETQ. The CDR3 region is CASSTTPGSSGEKLFF. Here the CDR3 DNA reads TGCGCCAGCAGCACCACCCCCGGTTCTAGTGGGGAAAAACTGTTTTTT. Full variable domain (missing parts from reference TRBV5-1 and TRBJ1-4): KAGVTQTPRYLIKTRGQQVTLSCSPISGHRSVSWYQQTPGQGLQFLFEYFSETQRNKGNFPGRFSGRQFSNSRSEMNVSTLELGDSALYLCASSTTPGSSGEKLFFGSGTQLSVL.

The rearrangement uses TRBV5-1 and TRBJ2-1; D is perhaps TRBD2 (6 bases). Germline CDR1 SGHRS, CDR2 YFSETQ. The CDR3 extends over 15 amino acids. V was pared by 4 bases and J by 1 base, with 12 bases between. Here the CDR3 DNA reads TGCGCCAGCAGCCCGGAGGGACTGTCCTACAATGAGCAGTTCTTC. It encodes CASSPEGLSYNEQFF.

V is TRBV2 and J is TRBJ2-3, with a tentative D call TRBD2 (5 bases). Germline lookup yields CDR1 SNHLY and CDR2 FYNNEI. V was cut by 4 bases and J by 0 bases, with 8 bases left in between. The CDR3 runs to 14 residues. CDR3 amino acids: CASSVLASTDTQYF. CDR3 in DNA: TGTGCCAGCAGTGTTCTAGCTAGCACAGATACGCAGTATTTT.